This is a list of T cell receptor beta chains from one sample in a study of blood T cells in healthy people across ages. Via MiXCR, TCRdb re-called the 5' RACE reads, giving one row per CDR3 protein. Of some 560,000 distinct CDR3 sequences in the sample, about 27% were seen once. Another study also made use of these data, one on T cells of mothers and their children.

The source material was blood. These TCRs come from a boy between 2 and 15 years old in good health. The CDR3 runs from the conserved cysteine through the conserved F or W. A D gene is named only where the DNA matches it firmly. For some rows the clone size is stated as once, few or many, or as a class when expanded; others skip it.

j_call d_call v_call clone_size cdr3_aa cdr3_nt
TRBJ2-3 TRBD2 TRBV4-3 NA CASSQEISGSPSDTQYF TGCGCCAGCAGCCAAGAGATTAGCGGGAGCCCCTCAGATACGCAGTATTTT
TRBJ2-3 NA TRBV12-5 NA CASGSGYTDTQYF TGTGCTAGTGGCAGCGGATACACAGATACGCAGTATTTT
TRBJ1-5 NA TRBV7-9 NA CASSLEREGQPQHF TGTGCCAGCAGCTTAGAAAGGGAAGGCCAGCCCCAGCATTTT
TRBJ2-1 NA TRBV6-2/TRBV6-3 few CASTYGTAGVYNEQFF TGTGCCAGCACCTACGGAACGGCAGGGGTCTACAATGAGCAGTTCTTC
TRBJ2-3 NA TRBV28 few CASSRFPKEDTQYF TGTGCCAGCAGTCGCTTCCCCAAGGAAGATACGCAGTATTTT
TRBJ1-1 NA TRBV3-1 NA CASSPGRAPLRAFF TGTGCCAGCAGCCCGGGTCGGGCCCCTTTGCGGGCTTTCTTT
TRBJ2-7 NA TRBV12-3/TRBV12-4 few CASSRYTYEQYF TGTGCCAGCAGTCGATACACCTACGAGCAGTACTTC
TRBJ2-7 NA TRBV12-3/TRBV12-4 NA CASSLYPSVQYF TGTGCCAGCAGTTTATACCCTAGCGTTCAGTACTTC
TRBJ2-7 TRBD2 TRBV7-2 NA CASSSGLAGERVSYEQYF TGTGCCAGCAGCTCAGGACTAGCGGGAGAAAGGGTGTCCTACGAGCAGTACTTC
TRBJ2-1 TRBD2 TRBV24-1 many CATRKTSGGLNEQFF TGTGCCACCAGAAAGACTAGCGGGGGCCTCAATGAGCAGTTCTTC
TRBJ2-1 TRBD2 TRBV27 NA CASSIAPAGGPDEQFF TGTGCCAGCAGTATCGCCCCAGCGGGAGGGCCGGATGAGCAGTTCTTC
TRBJ2-7 NA TRBV27 NA CASRLGGQSSYEQYF TGTGCCAGCAGATTGGGAGGACAGTCCTCCTACGAGCAGTACTTC
TRBJ1-3 NA TRBV19 NA CASGINTIYF TGTGCCAGTGGGATCAACACCATATATTTT
TRBJ1-4 NA TRBV28 NA CASSFLNEKLFF TGTGCCAGCAGTTTTTTAAATGAAAAACTGTTTTTT
TRBJ2-7 NA TRBV29-1 NA CSVGGRSIYEQYF TGCAGCGTTGGGGGACGGTCTATATACGAGCAGTACTTC
TRBJ2-5 NA TRBV7-3 NA CASSLGVSGWGEQETQYF TGTGCCAGCAGCTTAGGTGTTTCGGGATGGGGCGAACAAGAGACCCAGTACTTC
TRBJ2-7 NA TRBV5-1 NA CASSFGSDRGTYELYF TGCGCCAGCAGCTTTGGTAGTGACAGAGGGACCTACGAGCTGTACTTC
TRBJ1-1 TRBD1 TRBV7-9 few CASSLSTGKGTEAFF TGTGCCAGCAGCCTCTCGACAGGGAAGGGCACTGAAGCTTTCTTT
TRBJ2-2 NA TRBV2 few CASTVGSGYTGELFF TGTGCCAGCACTGTCGGGAGTGGGTACACCGGGGAGCTGTTTTTT
TRBJ2-5 TRBD2 TRBV20-1 few CSARRTSGSLETQYF TGCAGTGCTAGAAGGACTAGCGGGAGCCTTGAGACCCAGTACTTC
TRBJ2-7 NA TRBV5-6 NA CASSLDGRVLEQYF TGTGCCAGCAGCTTGGATGGCAGGGTGCTCGAGCAGTACTTC
TRBJ2-7 TRBD1 TRBV20-1 NA CSARGDRDYEQYF TGCAGTGCTAGAGGGGACAGGGACTACGAGCAGTACTTC
TRBJ2-7 TRBD2 TRBV6-6 NA CASNLYSGSFSYEQYF TGTGCCAGCAATCTTTATAGCGGGAGTTTTTCGTACGAGCAGTACTTC
TRBJ2-2 NA TRBV3-1 NA CASSQSGGSDTGELFF TGTGCCAGCAGCCAGTCGGGGGGCTCAGACACCGGGGAGCTGTTTTTT
TRBJ1-3 NA TRBV29-1 NA CSVAQTTGNTIYF TGCAGCGTTGCTCAGACGACTGGAAACACCATATATTTT
TRBJ2-5 NA TRBV5-4 few CASSLADQQETQYF TGTGCCAGCAGCTTGGCCGATCAGCAAGAGACCCAGTACTTC
TRBJ1-1 NA TRBV6-2/TRBV6-3 once CASSYSRQGGTEAFF TGTGCCAGCAGTTACTCCCGGCAGGGTGGCACTGAAGCTTTCTTT
TRBJ2-2 NA TRBV10-3 few CAIAKAQNTGELFF TGTGCCATCGCCAAGGCGCAGAACACCGGGGAGCTGTTTTTT
TRBJ2-5 NA TRBV7-9 many CASSFGVKPQETQYF TGTGCCAGCAGCTTCGGCGTTAAGCCTCAAGAGACCCAGTACTTC
TRBJ2-2 TRBD2 TRBV4-3 few CASSPFSGGRIGELFF TGCGCCAGCAGCCCCTTCTCCGGCGGGAGAATCGGGGAGCTGTTTTTT
TRBJ2-3 NA TRBV3-1 NA CASSQGVPGEDTQYF TGTGCCAGCAGCCAAGGGGTCCCCGGCGAGGATACGCAGTATTTT
TRBJ1-1 NA TRBV3-1 few CASSQDHGGTEAFF TGTGCCAGCAGCCAAGACCACGGTGGGACTGAAGCTTTCTTT
TRBJ2-1 NA TRBV5-1 NA CASSFGASDNEQFF TGCGCCAGCAGCTTCGGGGCCTCCGATAATGAGCAGTTCTTC
TRBJ1-2 NA TRBV3-1 few CASSQPGTSRHRDF TGTGCCAGCAGCCAACCTGGCACCAGTAGACACCGAGACTTC
TRBJ2-3 TRBD2 TRBV19 NA CASSSGLAGDLRSTDTQYF TGTGCCAGTAGTTCGGGACTAGCGGGGGACCTACGCAGCACAGATACGCAGTATTTT
TRBJ2-2 TRBD1 TRBV3-1 NA CASSHRGRGFPTGELFF TGTGCCAGCAGCCACAGGGGGCGAGGGTTTCCCACCGGGGAGCTGTTTTTT
TRBJ2-1 TRBD2 TRBV20-1 few CSAITASGSYLSNEQFF TGCAGTGCTATCACAGCGAGCGGGAGTTACTTATCCAATGAGCAGTTCTTC
TRBJ2-5 NA TRBV4-1 few CASSQDSGESQYF TGCGCCAGCAGCCAAGATTCCGGAGAATCCCAGTACTTC
TRBJ1-1 NA TRBV20-1 NA CSGTANTEAFF TGCAGTGGGACTGCGAACACTGAAGCTTTCTTT
TRBJ1-1 NA TRBV19 NA CASSIGSRGTNTEAFF TGTGCCAGTAGTATAGGGAGCAGGGGCACGAACACTGAAGCTTTCTTT
TRBJ1-1 NA TRBV11-2 NA CASSLGQLSEAFF TGTGCCAGCAGCTTAGGGCAGCTTAGCGAAGCTTTCTTT
TRBJ2-2 NA TRBV28 few CASSSIFGELFF TGTGCCAGCAGCTCCATTTTCGGGGAGCTGTTTTTT
TRBJ2-1 TRBD2 TRBV28 NA CASSLYRSGRPLDNEQFF TGTGCCAGCAGTTTATACCGCTCCGGGAGGCCCCTCGACAATGAGCAGTTCTTC
TRBJ1-2 NA TRBV29-1 few CSVYPGGYGYTF TGCAGCGTTTATCCGGGGGGCTATGGCTACACCTTC
TRBJ1-1 NA TRBV7-2 NA CARGAEKTIMNTEAFF TGTGCCAGGGGGGCGGAAAAAACTATCATGAACACTGAAGCTTTCTTT
TRBJ1-2 NA TRBV20-1 NA CSARDIQKYGYTF TGCAGTGCTAGAGATATTCAGAAGTACGGCTACACCTTC
TRBJ1-5 NA TRBV7-2 NA CASSPLTGPQHF TGTGCCAGCAGCCCCTTGACCGGGCCCCAGCATTTT
TRBJ2-5 TRBD1 TRBV5-6 few CASSLDQGAETQYF TGTGCCAGCAGCTTGGACCAGGGGGCAGAGACCCAGTACTTC
TRBJ2-2 NA TRBV7-9 NA CASTASNTGELFF TGTGCCAGCACCGCGAGCAACACCGGGGAGCTGTTTTTT
TRBJ1-4 NA TRBV28 few CASSFAGTGNEKLFF TGTGCCAGCAGTTTTGCCGGGACGGGGAATGAAAAACTGTTTTTT
TRBJ1-2 NA TRBV25-1 NA CASSVGDGYTF TGTGCCAGCAGTGTGGGTGATGGCTACACCTTC
TRBJ2-3 NA TRBV11-2 few CASSFGQYSTDTQYF TGTGCCAGCAGCTTTGGACAGTATAGCACAGATACGCAGTATTTT